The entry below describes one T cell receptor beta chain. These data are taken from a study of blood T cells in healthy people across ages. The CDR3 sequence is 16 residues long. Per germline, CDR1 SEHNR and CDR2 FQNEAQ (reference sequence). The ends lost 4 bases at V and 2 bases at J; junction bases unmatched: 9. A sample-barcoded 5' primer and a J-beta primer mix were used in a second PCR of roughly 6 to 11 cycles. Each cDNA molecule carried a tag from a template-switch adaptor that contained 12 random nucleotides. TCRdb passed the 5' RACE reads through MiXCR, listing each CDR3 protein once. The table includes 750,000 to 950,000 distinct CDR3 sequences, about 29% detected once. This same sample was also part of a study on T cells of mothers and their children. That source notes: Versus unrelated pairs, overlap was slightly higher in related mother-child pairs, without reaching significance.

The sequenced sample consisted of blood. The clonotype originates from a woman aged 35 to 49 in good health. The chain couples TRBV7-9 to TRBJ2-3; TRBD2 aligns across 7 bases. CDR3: CASSYGTNLHTDTQYF. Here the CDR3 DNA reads TGTGCCAGCAGCTACGGGACTAACCTCCACACAGATACGCAGTATTTT.